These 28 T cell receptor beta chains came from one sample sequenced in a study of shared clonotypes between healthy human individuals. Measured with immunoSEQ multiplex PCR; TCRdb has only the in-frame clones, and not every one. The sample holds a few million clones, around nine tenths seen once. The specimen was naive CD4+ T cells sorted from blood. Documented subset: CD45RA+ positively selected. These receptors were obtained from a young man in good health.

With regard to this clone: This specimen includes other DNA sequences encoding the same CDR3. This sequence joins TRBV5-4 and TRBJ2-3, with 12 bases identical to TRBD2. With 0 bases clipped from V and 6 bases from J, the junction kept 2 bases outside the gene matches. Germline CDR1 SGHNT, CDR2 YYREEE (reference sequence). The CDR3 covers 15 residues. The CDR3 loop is CASSLGLAGADTQYF. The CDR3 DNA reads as TGTGCCAGCAGCTTGGGACTAGCGGGAGCCGATACGCAGTATTTT.

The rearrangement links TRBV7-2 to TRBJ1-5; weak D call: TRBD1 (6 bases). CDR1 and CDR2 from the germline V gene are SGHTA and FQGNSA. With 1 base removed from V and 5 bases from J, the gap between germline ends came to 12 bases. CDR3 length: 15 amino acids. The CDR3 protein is CASSLVWGRDQPQHF. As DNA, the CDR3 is TGTGCCAGCAGCTTAGTGTGGGGGCGCGATCAGCCCCAGCATTTT.

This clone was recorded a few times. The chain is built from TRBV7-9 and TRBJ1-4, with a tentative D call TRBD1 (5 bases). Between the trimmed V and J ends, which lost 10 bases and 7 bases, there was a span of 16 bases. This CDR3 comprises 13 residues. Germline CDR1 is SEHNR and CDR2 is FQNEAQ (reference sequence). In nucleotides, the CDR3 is TGTGCCACCCTCCGGGAGACAGCTGAAAAACTGTTTTTT. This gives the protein CATLRETAEKLFF.

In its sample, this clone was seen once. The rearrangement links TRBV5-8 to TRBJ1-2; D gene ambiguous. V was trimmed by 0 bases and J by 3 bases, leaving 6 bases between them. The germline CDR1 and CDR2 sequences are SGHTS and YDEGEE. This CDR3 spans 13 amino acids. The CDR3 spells CASSLERDYGYTF. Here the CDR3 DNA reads TGTGCCAGCAGCTTGGAACGGGACTATGGCTACACCTTC. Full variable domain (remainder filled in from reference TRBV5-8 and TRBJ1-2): EAGVTQSPTHLIKTRGQQATLRCSPISGHTSVYWYQQALGLGLQFLLWYDEGEERNRGNFPPRFSGRQFPNYSSELNVNALELEDSALYLCASSLERDYGYTFGSGTRLTVV.

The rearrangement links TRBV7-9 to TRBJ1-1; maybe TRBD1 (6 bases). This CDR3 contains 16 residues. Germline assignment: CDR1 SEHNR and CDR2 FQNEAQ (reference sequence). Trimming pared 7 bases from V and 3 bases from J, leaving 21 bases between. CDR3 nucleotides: TGTGCCAGCACCCAGACCAGGCTAAGGGGGGACACTGAAGCTTTCTTT. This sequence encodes CASTQTRLRGDTEAFF.

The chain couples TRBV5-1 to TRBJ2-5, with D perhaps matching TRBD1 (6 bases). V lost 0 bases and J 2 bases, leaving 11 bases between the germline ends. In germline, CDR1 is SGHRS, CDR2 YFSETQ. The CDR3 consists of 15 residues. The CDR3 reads CASSLVMDSQETQYF. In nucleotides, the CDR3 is TGCGCCAGCAGCTTGGTTATGGACAGTCAAGAGACCCAGTACTTC.

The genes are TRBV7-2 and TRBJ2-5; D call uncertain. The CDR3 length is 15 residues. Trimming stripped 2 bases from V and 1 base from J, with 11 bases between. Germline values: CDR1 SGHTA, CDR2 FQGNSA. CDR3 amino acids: CASSLLSIPQETQYF. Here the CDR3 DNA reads TGTGCCAGCAGCTTACTCTCGATTCCCCAAGAGACCCAGTACTTC.

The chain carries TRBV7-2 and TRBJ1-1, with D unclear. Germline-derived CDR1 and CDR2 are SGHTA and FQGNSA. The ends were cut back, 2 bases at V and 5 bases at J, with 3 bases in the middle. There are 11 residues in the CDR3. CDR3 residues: CASSLWTEAFF. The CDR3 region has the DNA TGTGCCAGCAGCTTATGGACTGAAGCTTTCTTT.

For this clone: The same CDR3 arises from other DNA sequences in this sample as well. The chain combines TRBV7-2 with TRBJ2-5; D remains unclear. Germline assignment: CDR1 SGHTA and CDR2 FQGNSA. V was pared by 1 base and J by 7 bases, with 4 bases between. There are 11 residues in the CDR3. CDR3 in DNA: TGTGCCAGCAGCTTAGGATGGACCCAGTACTTC. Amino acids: CASSLGWTQYF.

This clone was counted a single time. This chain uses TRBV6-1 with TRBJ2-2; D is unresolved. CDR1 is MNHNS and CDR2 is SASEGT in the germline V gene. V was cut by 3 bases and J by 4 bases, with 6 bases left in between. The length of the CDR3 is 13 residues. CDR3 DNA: TGTGCCAGCAGTGACTTACTCACCGGGGAGCTGTTTTTT. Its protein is CASSDLLTGELFF.

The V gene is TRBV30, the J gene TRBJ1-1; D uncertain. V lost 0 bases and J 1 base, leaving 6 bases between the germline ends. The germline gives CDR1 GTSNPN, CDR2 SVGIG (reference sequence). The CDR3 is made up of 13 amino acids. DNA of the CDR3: TGTGCCTGGAGTGTACAACCGAACACTGAAGCTTTCTTT. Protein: CAWSVQPNTEAFF.

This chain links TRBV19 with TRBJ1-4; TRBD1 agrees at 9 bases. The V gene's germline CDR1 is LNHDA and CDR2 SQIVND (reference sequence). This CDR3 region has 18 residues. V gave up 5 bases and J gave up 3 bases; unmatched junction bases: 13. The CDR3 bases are TGTGCCAGTAGTCAGAACACAGGGGGCGGATGGGCTAATGAAAAACTGTTTTTT. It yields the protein CASSQNTGGGWANEKLFF.

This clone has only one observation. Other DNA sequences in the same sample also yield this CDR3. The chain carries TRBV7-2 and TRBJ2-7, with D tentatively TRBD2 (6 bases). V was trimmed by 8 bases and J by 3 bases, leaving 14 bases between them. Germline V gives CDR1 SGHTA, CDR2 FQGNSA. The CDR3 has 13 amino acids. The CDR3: CASSPGLVYEQYF. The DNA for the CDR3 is TGTGCCAGCTCTCCGGGACTGGTCTACGAGCAGTACTTC.

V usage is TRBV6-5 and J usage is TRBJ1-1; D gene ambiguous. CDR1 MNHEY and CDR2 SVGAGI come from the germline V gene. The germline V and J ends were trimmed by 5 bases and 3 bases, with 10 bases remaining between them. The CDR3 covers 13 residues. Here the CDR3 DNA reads TGTGCCAGCAGTCGAGTCGCGCACACTGAAGCTTTCTTT. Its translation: CASSRVAHTEAFF.

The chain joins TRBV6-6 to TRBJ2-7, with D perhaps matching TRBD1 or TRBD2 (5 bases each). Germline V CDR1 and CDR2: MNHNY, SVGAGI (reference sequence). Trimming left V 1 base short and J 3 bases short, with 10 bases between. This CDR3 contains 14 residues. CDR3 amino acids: CASSYWDAGYEQYF. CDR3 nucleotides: TGTGCCAGCAGTTACTGGGACGCCGGCTACGAGCAGTACTTC.

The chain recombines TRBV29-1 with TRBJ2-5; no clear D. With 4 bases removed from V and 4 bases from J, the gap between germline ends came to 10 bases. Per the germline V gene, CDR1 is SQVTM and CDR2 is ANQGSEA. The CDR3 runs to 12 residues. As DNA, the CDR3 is TGCAGCGTTGGACACACAGTAGAGACCCAGTACTTC. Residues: CSVGHTVETQYF.

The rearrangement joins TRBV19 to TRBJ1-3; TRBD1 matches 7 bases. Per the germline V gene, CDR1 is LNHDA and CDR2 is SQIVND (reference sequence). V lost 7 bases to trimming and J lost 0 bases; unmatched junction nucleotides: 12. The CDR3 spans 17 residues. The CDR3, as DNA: TGTGCCAGTACAAATGATGACAGGGTTTACTCTGGAAACACCATATATTTT. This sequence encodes CASTNDDRVYSGNTIYF. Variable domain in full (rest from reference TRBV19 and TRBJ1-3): DGGITQSPKYLFRKEGQNVTLSCEQNLNHDAMYWYRQDPGQGLRLIYYSQIVNDFQKGDIAEGYSVSREKKESFPLTVTSAQKNPTAFYLCASTNDDRVYSGNTIYFGEGSWLTVV.

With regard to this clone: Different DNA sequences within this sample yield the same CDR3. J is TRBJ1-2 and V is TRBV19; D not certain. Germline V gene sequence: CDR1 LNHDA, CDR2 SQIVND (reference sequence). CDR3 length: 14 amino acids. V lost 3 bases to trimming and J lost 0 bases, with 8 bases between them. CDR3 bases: TGTGCCAGTAGTATCGGCAGAACTAACTATGGCTACACCTTC. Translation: CASSIGRTNYGYTF. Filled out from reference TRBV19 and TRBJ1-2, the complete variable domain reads DGGITQSPKYLFRKEGQNVTLSCEQNLNHDAMYWYRQDPGQGLRLIYYSQIVNDFQKGDIAEGYSVSREKKESFPLTVTSAQKNPTAFYLCASSIGRTNYGYTFGSGTRLTVV.

This CDR3 reads CAWSIPGRGYEQYF. CDR3 in DNA: TGTGCCTGGAGTATTCCGGGACGGGGATACGAGCAGTACTTC. The chain uses TRBV30 and TRBJ2-7; perhaps D is TRBD1 or TRBD2 (5 bases each). CDR3 size: 14 residues. Trimming took off 2 bases at V and 4 bases at J, with 15 bases between the two ends. The V gene's germline CDR1 is GTSNPN and CDR2 SVGIG (reference sequence).

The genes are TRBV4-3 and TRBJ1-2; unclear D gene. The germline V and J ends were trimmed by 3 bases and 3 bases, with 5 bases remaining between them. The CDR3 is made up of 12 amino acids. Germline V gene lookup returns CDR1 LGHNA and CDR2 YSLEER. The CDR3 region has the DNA TGCGCCAGCAGCCAGGGTTACTATGGCTACACCTTC. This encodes CASSQGYYGYTF.

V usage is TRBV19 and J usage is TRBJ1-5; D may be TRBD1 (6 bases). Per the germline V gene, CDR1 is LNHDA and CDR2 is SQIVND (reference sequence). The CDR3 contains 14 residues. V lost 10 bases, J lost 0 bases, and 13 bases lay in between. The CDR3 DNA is TGTGCCACCAACAGGGAAAATAGCAATCAGCCCCAGCATTTT. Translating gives CATNRENSNQPQHF.

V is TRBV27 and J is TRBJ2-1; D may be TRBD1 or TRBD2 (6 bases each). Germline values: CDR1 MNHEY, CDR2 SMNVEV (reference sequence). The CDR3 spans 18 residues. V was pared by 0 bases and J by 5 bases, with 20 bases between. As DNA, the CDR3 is TGTGCCAGCAGTTTATCCTACTGGGGGGCTCTGGGAAACAATGAGCAGTTCTTC. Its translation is CASSLSYWGALGNNEQFF.

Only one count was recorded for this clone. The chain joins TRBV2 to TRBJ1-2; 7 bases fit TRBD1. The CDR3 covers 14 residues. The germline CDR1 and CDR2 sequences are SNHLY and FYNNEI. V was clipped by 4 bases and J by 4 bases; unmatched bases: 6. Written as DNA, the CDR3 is TGTGCCAGCAGTGGACAGGGCCCCTTCTATGGCTACACCTTC. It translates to CASSGQGPFYGYTF.

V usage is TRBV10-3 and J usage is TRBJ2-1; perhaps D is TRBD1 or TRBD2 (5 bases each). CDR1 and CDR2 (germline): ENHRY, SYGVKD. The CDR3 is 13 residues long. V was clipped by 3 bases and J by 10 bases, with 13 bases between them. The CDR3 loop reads CAISDRDHSEQFF. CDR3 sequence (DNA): TGTGCCATCAGTGACAGGGACCACTCCGAGCAGTTCTTC.

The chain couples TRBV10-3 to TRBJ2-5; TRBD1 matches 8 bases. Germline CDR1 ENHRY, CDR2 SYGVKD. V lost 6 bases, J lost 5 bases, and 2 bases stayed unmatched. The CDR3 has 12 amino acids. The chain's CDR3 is CAISQGAETQYF. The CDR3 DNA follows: TGTGCCATCAGCCAGGGGGCTGAGACCCAGTACTTC.

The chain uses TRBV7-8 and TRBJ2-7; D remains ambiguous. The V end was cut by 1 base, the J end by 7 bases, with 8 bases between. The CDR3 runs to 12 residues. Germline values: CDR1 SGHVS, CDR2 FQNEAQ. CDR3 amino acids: CASSLGPWEQYF. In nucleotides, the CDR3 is TGTGCCAGCAGCTTAGGCCCCTGGGAGCAGTACTTC.

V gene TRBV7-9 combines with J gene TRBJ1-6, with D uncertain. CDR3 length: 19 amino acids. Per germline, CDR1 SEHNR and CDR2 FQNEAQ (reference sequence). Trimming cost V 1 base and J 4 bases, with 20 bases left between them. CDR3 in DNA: TGTGCCAGCAGCTTAGAGGCCCGGGATCCTCGGAGATATAATTCACCCCTCCACTTT. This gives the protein CASSLEARDPRRYNSPLHF.

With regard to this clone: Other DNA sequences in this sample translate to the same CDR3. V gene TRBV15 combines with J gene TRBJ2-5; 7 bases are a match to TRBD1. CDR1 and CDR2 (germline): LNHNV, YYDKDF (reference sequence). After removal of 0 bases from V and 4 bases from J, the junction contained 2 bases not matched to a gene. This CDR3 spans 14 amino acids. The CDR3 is CATSRDPGGETQYF. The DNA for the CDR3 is TGTGCCACCAGCAGAGACCCAGGGGGAGAGACCCAGTACTTC.